Below, 18 T cell receptor beta chains from the same sample are listed, as sequenced in a study of OX40 agonist ivuxolimab in advanced cancers. Library generation was performed with the immunoSEQ multiplex PCR assay. In TCRdb, the immuneACCESS table is reduced to in-frame sequences with V and J assigned. These tables do not hold every clone; where another copy was compared, an unresolved V gene accounts for under half, and the others remain unexplained. The sample profile shows under 35,000 clones; around 85% of them were found once. The ten largest clones capture under 25% of the sample. Here the sequenced sample was CD4+ or CD8+ T cells sorted from blood, taken in a trial of the OX40 agonist ivuxolimab. These receptors all come from an adult with an advanced solid tumor such as melanoma, head and neck, liver or kidney cancer.

The rearrangement joins TRBV19 to TRBJ2-7; D not certain. The CDR3 spans 15 residues. CDR1 is LNHDA, CDR2 SQIVND, per germline (reference sequence). V lost 0 bases to trimming and J lost 0 bases, with 9 bases between them. The CDR3 DNA sequence: TGTGCCAGTAGTATAGATCATGGAAACTCCTACGAGCAGTACTTC. This sequence encodes CASSIDHGNSYEQYF. The full variable domain, in which reference TRBV19 and TRBJ2-7 provide the parts outside the CDR3, is DGGITQSPKYLFRKEGQNVTLSCEQNLNHDAMYWYRQDPGQGLRLIYYSQIVNDFQKGDIAEGYSVSREKKESFPLTVTSAQKNPTAFYLCASSIDHGNSYEQYFGPGTRLTVT.

In DNA, the CDR3 is TGTGCCAGCAGCTTGGTGGGGGGTAGGGCGTACGAGCAGTACTTC. Translating it yields CASSLVGGRAYEQYF. This chain uses TRBV5-6 with TRBJ2-7; TRBD2 might be the D (6 bases). Germline loops: CDR1 SGHDT, CDR2 YYEEEE. The germline V and J ends were trimmed by 0 bases and 4 bases, with 14 bases remaining between them. The CDR3 loop spans 15 amino acids.

Remarks on this clone: Distinct nucleotide sequences in the sample also encode this CDR3. The chain combines TRBV5-1 with TRBJ2-7, with TRBD1 identical over 7 bases. The CDR3 sequence is 15 residues long. J gave up 0 bases and V 0 bases, and 3 bases lay outside the gene matches. Looked up from germline, CDR1 is SGHRS and CDR2 is YFSETQ. Written as DNA, the CDR3 is TGCGCCAGCAGCTTGGGGACAGGCAGCTCCTACGAGCAGTACTTC. This codes for CASSLGTGSSYEQYF. The full variable domain, in which reference TRBV5-1 and TRBJ2-7 provide the parts outside the CDR3, is KAGVTQTPRYLIKTRGQQVTLSCSPISGHRSVSWYQQTPGQGLQFLFEYFSETQRNKGNFPGRFSGRQFSNSRSEMNVSTLELGDSALYLCASSLGTGSSYEQYFGPGTRLTVT.

The chain is built from TRBV25-1 and TRBJ2-1, with D unclear. Between the trimmed V and J ends, which lost 1 base and 10 bases, there was a span of 2 bases. The CDR3 runs to 10 residues. CDR1 is MGHDK and CDR2 is SYGVNS in the germline V gene. The chain's CDR3 is CASSESEQFF. DNA for the CDR3: TGTGCCAGCAGTGAATCCGAGCAGTTCTTC.

The chain links TRBV4-2 to TRBJ2-1; TRBD2 matches at 16 bases. Unmatched junction bases numbered 5, after V lost 4 bases and J lost 2 bases. CDR1 and CDR2 (germline): LGHNA, YNFKEQ. The CDR3 has 18 residues. This CDR3 is CASSPTGLAGGTYNEQFF. The CDR3 nucleotides are TGTGCCAGCAGCCCGACGGGACTAGCGGGGGGGACCTACAATGAGCAGTTCTTC.

This clone was found once. V is TRBV7-3 and J is TRBJ2-7; 13 bases line up with TRBD2. In germline, CDR1 is SGHTA, CDR2 FQGTGA. This CDR3 contains 16 residues. Trimming at V came to 5 bases and at J to 5 bases, leaving 9 bases not matched to a gene. The CDR3 loop reads CASSPPRLAGGNEQYF. CDR3 nucleotides: TGTGCCAGCAGCCCCCCACGACTAGCGGGGGGCAACGAGCAGTACTTC.

By sample fraction, this clone is medium-sized (0.01 to 0.1%). The rearrangement links TRBV5-5 to TRBJ2-7; D might be TRBD1 (5 bases). Germline CDR1 reads SGHKS; CDR2 reads YYEKEE (reference sequence). The CDR3 runs 14 residues. V was shortened by 4 bases and J by 2 bases, with 13 bases between the two germline ends. This CDR3 reads CASSMTDPAYEQYF. The CDR3 bases are TGTGCCAGCAGCATGACAGACCCTGCCTACGAGCAGTACTTC.

The gene calls are TRBV18 and TRBJ2-1, with TRBD2 matching 8 bases. This CDR3 is built from 14 residues. Germline V gene lookup returns CDR1 KGHSH and CDR2 LQKENI. V was pared by 3 bases and J by 7 bases, with 5 bases of the junction left unmatched. CDR3 sequence (DNA): TGTGCCAGCTCACCTAGCGGGGTCGGGAATGAGCAGTTCTTC. The encoded protein is CASSPSGVGNEQFF.

The gene calls are TRBV11-2 and TRBJ1-2, with D possibly TRBD1 on 6 matching bases. Trimming cost V 1 base and J 5 bases, with 11 bases left between them. Germline V CDR1 and CDR2: SGHAT, FQNNGV. The CDR3 extends over 14 amino acids. CDR3 coding DNA: TGTGCCAGCAGCTTAGGCGGTACAGGGTATGGCTACACCTTC. Residues: CASSLGGTGYGYTF.

The chain joins TRBV7-9 to TRBJ2-5; possibly TRBD2 for D (5 bases). From germline, CDR1 is SEHNR and CDR2 FQNEAQ (reference sequence). The CDR3 has 14 residues. Trimming took off 4 bases at V and 5 bases at J, with 14 bases between the two ends. The CDR3 DNA reads TGTGCCAGCAGCTCAGTGGAGGTCGGTGAGACCCAGTACTTC. As protein: CASSSVEVGETQYF.

This sequence joins TRBV5-6 and TRBJ1-6; D not resolved. Germline V gene data show CDR1 as SGHDT and CDR2 as YYEEEE. The germline V and J ends were trimmed by 0 bases and 3 bases, with 13 bases remaining between them. The CDR3 loop spans 17 amino acids. CDR3 amino acids: CASSLGRTLGYNSPLHF. The CDR3 DNA is TGTGCCAGCAGCTTGGGACGGACCCTCGGCTATAATTCACCCCTCCACTTT.

This chain joins TRBV6-1 and TRBJ1-2; 10 nucleotides align to TRBD1. V was clipped by 3 bases and J by 3 bases; unmatched bases: 10. This CDR3 region has 17 residues. From germline, CDR1 is MNHNS and CDR2 SASEGT. CDR3 amino acids: CASSEADRGEYHYGYTF. CDR3 bases: TGTGCCAGCAGTGAGGCGGACAGGGGGGAATATCACTATGGCTACACCTTC.

This clone was seen a handful of times. The chain employs TRBV7-9 and TRBJ2-1; D is unresolved. This CDR3 is 13 amino acids long. Germline values: CDR1 SEHNR, CDR2 FQNEAQ (reference sequence). Trimming took off 8 bases at V and 5 bases at J, with 13 bases between the two ends. In nucleotides, the CDR3 is TGTGCCAGCGTTAGGGATCCCCACAATGAGCAGTTCTTC. Amino acids: CASVRDPHNEQFF.

The chain links TRBV10-2 to TRBJ2-1; perhaps TRBD2 as D (7 bases). CDR3 length: 17 residues. The germline V gene has CDR1 WSHSY and CDR2 SAAADI. Trimming shortened V by 3 bases and J by 4 bases, and 19 bases separated the two germline ends. The CDR3 loop is CASSERGASGPYNEQFF. CDR3 in DNA: TGCGCCAGCAGTGAACGGGGGGCTAGCGGACCATACAATGAGCAGTTCTTC.

CDR3 in amino acids: CAWDGDGEKLFF. CDR3 sequence (DNA): TGTGCCTGGGATGGGGACGGTGAAAAACTGTTTTTT. The chain has TRBV30 and TRBJ1-4, with D perhaps matching TRBD1 (5 bases). The CDR3 is 12 residues long. Between the trimmed V and J ends, which lost 5 bases and 7 bases, there was a span of 11 bases. CDR1 and CDR2 (germline): GTSNPN, SVGIG (reference sequence). Based on the CDR3 plus reference TRBV30 and TRBJ1-4, the full variable domain is SQTIHQWPATLVQPVGSPLSLECTVEGTSNPNLYWYRQAAGRGLQLLFYSVGIGQISSEVPQNLSASRPQDRQFILSSKKLLLSDSGFYLCAWDGDGEKLFFGSGTQLSVL.

The gene calls are TRBV10-2 and TRBJ2-7; 8 nucleotides match TRBD1. This CDR3 is 13 amino acids long. Germline trimming cut 3 bases from V and 5 bases from J; bases unmatched to any gene: 3. Per germline, CDR1 WSHSY and CDR2 SAAADI. The CDR3 DNA reads TGCGCCAGCAGTGACTGGACAGGGAACGAGCAGTACTTC. Translating it yields CASSDWTGNEQYF.

The J gene is TRBJ1-3, the V gene TRBV6-1; 9 bases align to TRBD1. The V gene's germline CDR1 is MNHNS and CDR2 SASEGT. The CDR3 contains 15 residues. V was clipped by 6 bases and J by 4 bases; unmatched bases: 7. The CDR3 region has the DNA TGTGCCAGCAGCCTAGACAGGGGGTTAGGAAACACCATATATTTT. It specifies CASSLDRGLGNTIYF.

The CDR3 is CASSPDRLNEKLFF. CDR3 DNA sequence: TGTGCCAGCAGTCCGGACAGGCTGAATGAAAAACTGTTTTTT. This chain uses TRBV7-9 with TRBJ1-4, with 7 nucleotides matching TRBD1. Germline V CDR1 and CDR2: SEHNR, FQNEAQ (reference sequence). This CDR3 has 14 amino acids. V lost 6 bases to trimming and J lost 5 bases; unmatched junction nucleotides: 6.